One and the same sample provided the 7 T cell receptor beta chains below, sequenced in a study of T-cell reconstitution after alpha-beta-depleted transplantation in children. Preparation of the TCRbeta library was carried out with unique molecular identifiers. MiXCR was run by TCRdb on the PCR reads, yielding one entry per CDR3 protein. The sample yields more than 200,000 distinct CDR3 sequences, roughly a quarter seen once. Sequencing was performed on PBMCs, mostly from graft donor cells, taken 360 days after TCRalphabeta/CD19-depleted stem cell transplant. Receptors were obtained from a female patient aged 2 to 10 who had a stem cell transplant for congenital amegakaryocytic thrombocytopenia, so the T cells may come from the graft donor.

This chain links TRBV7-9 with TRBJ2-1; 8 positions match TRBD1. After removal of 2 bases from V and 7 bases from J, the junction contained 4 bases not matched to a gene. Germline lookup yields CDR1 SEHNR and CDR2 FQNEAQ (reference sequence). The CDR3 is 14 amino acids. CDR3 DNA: TGTGCCAGCAGCTTATCACAGGGGGAGAATGAGCAGTTCTTC. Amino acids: CASSLSQGENEQFF. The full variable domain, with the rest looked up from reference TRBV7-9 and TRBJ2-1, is DTGVSQNPRHKITKRGQNVTFRCDPISEHNRLYWYRQTLGQGPEFLTYFQNEAQLEKSRLLSDRFSAERPKGSFSTLEIQRTEQGDSAMYLCASSLSQGENEQFFGPGTRLTVL.

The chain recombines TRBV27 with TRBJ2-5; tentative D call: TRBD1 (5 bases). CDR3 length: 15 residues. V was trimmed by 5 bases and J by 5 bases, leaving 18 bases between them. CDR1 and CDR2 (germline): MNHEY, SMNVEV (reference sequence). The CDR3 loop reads CASSPRPRVSETQYF. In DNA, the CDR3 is TGTGCCAGCAGTCCCAGACCCAGGGTTTCGGAGACCCAGTACTTC.

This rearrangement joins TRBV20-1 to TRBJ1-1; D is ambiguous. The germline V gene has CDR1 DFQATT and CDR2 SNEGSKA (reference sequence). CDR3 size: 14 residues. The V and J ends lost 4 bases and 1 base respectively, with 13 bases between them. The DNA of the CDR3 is TGCAGTGCTACTGCGCCTCCAGGGAACACTGAAGCTTTCTTT. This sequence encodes CSATAPPGNTEAFF.

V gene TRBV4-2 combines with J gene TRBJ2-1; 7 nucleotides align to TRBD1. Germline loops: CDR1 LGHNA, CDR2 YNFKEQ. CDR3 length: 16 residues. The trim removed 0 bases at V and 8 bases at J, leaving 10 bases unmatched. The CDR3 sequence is CASSQDLRGRVDEQFF. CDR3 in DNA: TGTGCCAGCAGCCAAGATCTGAGGGGGCGCGTCGATGAGCAGTTCTTC.

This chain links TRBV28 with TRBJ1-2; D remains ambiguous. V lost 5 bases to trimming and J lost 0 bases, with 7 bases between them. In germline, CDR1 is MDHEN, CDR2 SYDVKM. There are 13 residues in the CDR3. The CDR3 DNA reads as TGTGCCAGCAGTGTGTCTTCTAACTATGGCTACACCTTC. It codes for CASSVSSNYGYTF.

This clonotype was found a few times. The chain's CDR3 is CASSPRIAASSYEQYF. In DNA form, the CDR3 reads TGCGCCAGCAGCCCACGGATAGCGGCTAGCTCCTACGAGCAGTACTTC. The chain employs TRBV5-1 and TRBJ2-7, with D maybe TRBD2 (6 bases). The CDR3 runs 16 residues. V shed 4 bases and J shed 0 bases, with 17 bases lying between them. The germline gives CDR1 SGHRS, CDR2 YFSETQ.

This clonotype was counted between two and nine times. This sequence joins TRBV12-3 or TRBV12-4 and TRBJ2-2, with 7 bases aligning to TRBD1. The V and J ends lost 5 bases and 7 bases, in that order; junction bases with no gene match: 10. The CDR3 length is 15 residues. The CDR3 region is CASSQTTGWSGELFF. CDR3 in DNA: TGTGCCAGCAGTCAAACGACAGGGTGGAGCGGGGAGCTGTTTTTT.